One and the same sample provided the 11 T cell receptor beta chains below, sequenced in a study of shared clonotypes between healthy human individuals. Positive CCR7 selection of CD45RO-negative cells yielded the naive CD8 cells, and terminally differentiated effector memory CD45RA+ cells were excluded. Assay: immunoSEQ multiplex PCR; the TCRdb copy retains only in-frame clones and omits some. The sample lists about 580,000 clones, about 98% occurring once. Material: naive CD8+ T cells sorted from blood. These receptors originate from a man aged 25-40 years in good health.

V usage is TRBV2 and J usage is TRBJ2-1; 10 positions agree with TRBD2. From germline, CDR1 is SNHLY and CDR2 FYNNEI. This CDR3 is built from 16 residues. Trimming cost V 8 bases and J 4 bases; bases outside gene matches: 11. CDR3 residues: CASPLVTSGPYNEQFF. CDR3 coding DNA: TGTGCCAGCCCCCTCGTGACTAGCGGGCCATACAATGAGCAGTTCTTC. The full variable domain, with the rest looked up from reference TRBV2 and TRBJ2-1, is EPEVTQTPSHQVTQMGQEVILRCVPISNHLYFYWYRQILGQKVEFLVSFYNNEISEKSEIFDDQFSVERPDGSNFTLKIRSTKLEDSAMYFCASPLVTSGPYNEQFFGPGTRLTVL.

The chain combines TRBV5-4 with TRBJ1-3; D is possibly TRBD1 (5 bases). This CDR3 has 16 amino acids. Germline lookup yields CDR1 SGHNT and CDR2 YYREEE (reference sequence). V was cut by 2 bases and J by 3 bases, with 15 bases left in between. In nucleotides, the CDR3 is TGTGCCAGCAGCTTCCAGGGCGGGGGAGGTGGAAACACCATATATTTT. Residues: CASSFQGGGGGNTIYF.

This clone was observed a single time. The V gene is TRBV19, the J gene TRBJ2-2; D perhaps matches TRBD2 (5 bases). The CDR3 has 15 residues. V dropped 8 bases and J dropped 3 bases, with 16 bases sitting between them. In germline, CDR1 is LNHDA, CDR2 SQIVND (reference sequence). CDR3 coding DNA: TGTGCCAGTGAGTTCCAGTCGGGGTACACCGGGGAGCTGTTTTTT. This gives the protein CASEFQSGYTGELFF.

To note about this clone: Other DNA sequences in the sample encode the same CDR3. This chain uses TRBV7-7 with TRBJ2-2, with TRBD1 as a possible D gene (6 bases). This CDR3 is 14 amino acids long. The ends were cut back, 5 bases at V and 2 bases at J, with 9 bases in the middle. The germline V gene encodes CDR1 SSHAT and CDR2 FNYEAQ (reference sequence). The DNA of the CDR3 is TGTGCCAGCAGCCCGGACAGAAACACCGGGGAGCTGTTTTTT. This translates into CASSPDRNTGELFF.

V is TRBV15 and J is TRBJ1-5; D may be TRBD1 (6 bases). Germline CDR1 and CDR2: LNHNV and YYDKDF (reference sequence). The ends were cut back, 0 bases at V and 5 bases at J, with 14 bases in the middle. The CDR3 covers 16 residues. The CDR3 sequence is CATSREGHREDQPQHF. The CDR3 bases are TGTGCCACCAGCAGAGAGGGCCACAGGGAGGATCAGCCCCAGCATTTT.

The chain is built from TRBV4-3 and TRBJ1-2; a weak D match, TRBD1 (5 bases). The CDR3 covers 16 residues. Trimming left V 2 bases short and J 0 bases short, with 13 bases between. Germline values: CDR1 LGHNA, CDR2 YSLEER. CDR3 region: CASSQSPGPTNYGYTF. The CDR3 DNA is TGCGCCAGCAGCCAATCTCCGGGACCGACTAACTATGGCTACACCTTC.

CDR3 loop: CSFPPGTAAYEQYF. CDR3 nucleotide sequence: TGCAGCTTCCCCCCGGGGACAGCCGCTTACGAGCAGTACTTC. The chain carries TRBV29-1 and TRBJ2-7; 7 bases align to TRBD1. V dropped 8 bases and J dropped 4; count of bases not matched to a gene: 14. Germline values: CDR1 SQVTM, CDR2 ANQGSEA. CDR3 length: 14 amino acids.

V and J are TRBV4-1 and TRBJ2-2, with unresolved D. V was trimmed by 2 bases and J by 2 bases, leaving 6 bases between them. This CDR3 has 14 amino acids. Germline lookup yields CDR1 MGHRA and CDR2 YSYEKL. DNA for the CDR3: TGCGCCAGCAGCCAAAGACAAAACACCGGGGAGCTGTTTTTT. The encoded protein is CASSQRQNTGELFF.

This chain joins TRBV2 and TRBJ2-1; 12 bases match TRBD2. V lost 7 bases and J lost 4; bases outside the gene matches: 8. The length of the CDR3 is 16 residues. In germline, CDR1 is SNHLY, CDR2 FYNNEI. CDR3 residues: CASNSLAGGGYNEQFF. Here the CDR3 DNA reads TGTGCCAGCAATTCCCTAGCGGGAGGGGGGTACAATGAGCAGTTCTTC.

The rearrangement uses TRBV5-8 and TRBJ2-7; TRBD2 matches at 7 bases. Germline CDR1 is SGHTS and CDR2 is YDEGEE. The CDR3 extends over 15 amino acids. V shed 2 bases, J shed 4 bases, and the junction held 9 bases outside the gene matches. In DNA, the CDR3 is TGTGCCAGCAGCTTTCGACGGACTAGTCCATACGAGCAGTACTTC. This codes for CASSFRRTSPYEQYF. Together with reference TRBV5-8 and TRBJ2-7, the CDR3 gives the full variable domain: EAGVTQSPTHLIKTRGQQATLRCSPISGHTSVYWYQQALGLGLQFLLWYDEGEERNRGNFPPRFSGRQFPNYSSELNVNALELEDSALYLCASSFRRTSPYEQYFGPGTRLTVT.

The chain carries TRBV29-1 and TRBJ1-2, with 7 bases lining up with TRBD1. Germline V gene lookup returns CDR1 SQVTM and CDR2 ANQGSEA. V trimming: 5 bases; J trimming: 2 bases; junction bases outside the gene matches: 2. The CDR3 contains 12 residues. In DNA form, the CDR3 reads TGCAGCGTTCAGGGGGTAAACTATGGCTACACCTTC. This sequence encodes CSVQGVNYGYTF. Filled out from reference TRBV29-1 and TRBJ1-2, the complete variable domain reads SAVISQKPSRDICQRGTSLTIQCQVDSQVTMMFWYRQQPGQSLTLIATANQGSEATYESGFVIDKFPISRPNLTFSTLTVSNMSPEDSSIYLCSVQGVNYGYTFGSGTRLTVV.